Below, 20 T cell receptor beta chains from the same sample are listed, as sequenced in a study of T cell repertoires in cytomegalovirus infection. TCRdb re-called the reads with MiXCR, one entry per CDR3 protein. The sample shows about 250,000 distinct CDR3 sequences, around 6.6% of them seen only once. Sample: PBMCs. The receptors come from a human donor in good health (CMV status not recorded). Some clones in this sample may be carry-over from other donors' samples.

This clonotype was seen repeatedly, ten times or more. This chain links TRBV20-1 with TRBJ2-1; D perhaps matches TRBD2 (7 bases). The germline V gene has CDR1 DFQATT and CDR2 SNEGSKA (reference sequence). Trimming removed 2 bases from V and 2 bases from J, with 19 bases in between. The CDR3 runs 17 residues. Here the CDR3 reads CSARSGAAGTPYNEQFF. In DNA, the CDR3 is TGCAGTGCTAGATCGGGCGCAGCGGGGACACCCTACAATGAGCAGTTCTTC.

This clonotype was seen repeatedly, ten times or more. V and J are TRBV12-3 or TRBV12-4 and TRBJ2-7; no clear D. Trimming took 3 bases from V and 7 from J, leaving 16 bases between them. CDR3 size: 14 residues. Here the CDR3 DNA reads TGTGCCAGCAGTTTTTCGTCTCCGGCAGCAGAGCAGTACTTC. This translates into CASSFSSPAAEQYF.

This clonotype was observed many times. The V and J genes are TRBV25-1 and TRBJ2-7, with a possible D match to TRBD2 (5 bases). The germline V gene has CDR1 MGHDK and CDR2 SYGVNS. This CDR3 spans 12 amino acids. The V end lost 5 bases, the J end lost 7 bases, and 12 bases lay between the germline ends. CDR3 nucleotides: TGTGCCAGCAGTCCCGGGGTAAGGGAGCAGTACTTC. Amino acid sequence: CASSPGVREQYF.

Regarding this clonotype: A much larger clone lies one base from this, so it may be a read error. The chain couples TRBV20-1 to TRBJ1-1; no clear D gene. Germline-derived CDR1 and CDR2 are DFQATT and SNEGSKA (reference sequence). Trimming took off 7 bases at V and 0 bases at J, with 9 bases between the two ends. CDR3 size: 12 residues. CDR3 DNA sequence: TGCAGTGTCTCGCTAGTGAACACTGAAGCTTTCTTT. Protein product: CSVSLVNTEAFF.

Concerning this clonotype: Given a much more abundant clone one base away, this may be a read error. The chain is built from TRBV20-1 and TRBJ1-1; TRBD1 aligns across 7 bases. Germline CDR1 reads DFQATT; CDR2 reads SNEGSKA (reference sequence). CDR3 length equals 15 residues. The CDR3 DNA follows: TGCAGTGCTAGATCCTTTAGACAGGGAGACACTGAAGTTTTCTTT. It codes for CSARSFRQGDTEVFF.

This clonotype was counted between two and nine times. The chain recombines TRBV6-8 with TRBJ2-3, with D possibly TRBD2 on 6 matching bases. CDR1 and CDR2 from the germline V gene are MNHGY and SAAAGT. V shed 4 bases and J shed 2 bases, with 10 bases lying between them. The CDR3 extends over 14 amino acids. The CDR3 sequence: CASSSGLHTDTQYF. The CDR3 DNA follows: TGTGCCAGCAGTTCGGGACTCCACACAGATACGCAGTATTTT.

This clonotype occurred a few times. Just one base apart from a much larger clone, this may be a read error. The chain couples TRBV7-9 to TRBJ2-5; 11 positions match TRBD1. Germline lookup yields CDR1 SEHNR and CDR2 FQNEAQ (reference sequence). J gave up 3 bases and V 5 bases, and 8 bases lay outside the gene matches. CDR3 length equals 16 residues. In nucleotides, the CDR3 is TGTGCCAGCAGCGACGGAGCGGGACAGGGGGAAGAGACCCAGTACTTC. This encodes CASSDGAGQGEETQYF.

The rearrangement uses TRBV20-1 and TRBJ2-5, with D perhaps TRBD2 (6 bases). This CDR3 comprises 16 residues. Germline CDR1 and CDR2: DFQATT and SNEGSKA (reference sequence). V was pared by 0 bases and J by 0 bases, with 14 bases between. The CDR3 spells CSARDSYGGDQETQYF. CDR3 nucleotides: TGCAGTGCTAGAGATAGTTACGGAGGGGACCAAGAGACCCAGTACTTC.

There are many counts of this clonotype. The rearrangement joins TRBV4-1 to TRBJ1-1; D is undetermined. Per germline, CDR1 MGHRA and CDR2 YSYEKL. Trimming took 0 bases from V and 2 from J, leaving 7 bases between them. The CDR3 spans 14 residues. CDR3 residues: CASSQEPGNTEAFF. Here the CDR3 DNA reads TGCGCCAGCAGCCAAGAGCCGGGCAACACTGAAGCTTTCTTT.

This clonotype has at least ten counts. The genes are TRBV29-1 and TRBJ1-2, with 7 nucleotides matching TRBD1. This CDR3 has 12 amino acids. V was pared by 6 bases and J by 6 bases, with 7 bases of the junction left unmatched. In germline, CDR1 is SQVTM, CDR2 ANQGSEA. The CDR3 here is CSVSITGDGYTF. The CDR3 coding sequence is TGCAGCGTCTCCATCACAGGGGATGGCTACACCTTC.

In this sample, this clonotype turned up many times. This chain connects TRBV27 to TRBJ2-1; TRBD2 is a possible D gene (5 bases). The CDR3 spans 16 residues. From germline, CDR1 is MNHEY and CDR2 SMNVEV (reference sequence). V was cut by 3 bases and J by 1 base, with 13 bases left in between. The CDR3 sequence: CASSLPRVPSYNEQFF. The CDR3 DNA reads as TGTGCCAGCAGTTTGCCGAGGGTGCCTTCCTACAATGAGCAGTTCTTC.

There are many counts of this clonotype. The rearrangement uses TRBV6-2 or TRBV6-3 and TRBJ1-5; 9 bases fit TRBD1. There are 16 residues in the CDR3. Unmatched junction bases numbered 10, after V lost 5 bases and J lost 5 bases. Germline V gene lookup returns CDR1 MNHEY and CDR2 SVGEGT. The CDR3 spells CASSPLTGGLDQPQHF. CDR3 sequence (DNA): TGTGCCAGCAGTCCCCTGACAGGGGGTTTAGATCAGCCCCAGCATTTT.

This clonotype was picked up many times. This chain links TRBV20-1 with TRBJ2-2; D gene unclear. V gave up 0 bases and J gave up 7 bases, with 15 bases separating them. Germline V gene data show CDR1 as DFQATT and CDR2 as SNEGSKA (reference sequence). The length of the CDR3 is 15 residues. For the CDR3, the DNA is TGCAGTGCTAGAGATCCCCAGGCCGGGCACGGGGAGCTGTTTTTT. This sequence encodes CSARDPQAGHGELFF.

The chain has TRBV23-1 and TRBJ1-2, with a weak D call TRBD1 (5 bases). TRBV23-1 counts as an open reading frame of uncertain function. Deletions cut 0 bases from V and 6 bases from J, with 8 bases between. The CDR3 has 13 residues. The CDR3 nucleotides read TGCGCCAGCAGTCAATCGGCAGGGAATGGCTACACCTTC. Residues: CASSQSAGNGYTF.

This clonotype was found many times. The DNA for the CDR3 is TGTGCCAGCAGCTTGACAGGGGGTCTCAATCAGCCCCAGCATTTT. It codes for CASSLTGGLNQPQHF. The chain carries TRBV7-9 and TRBJ1-5; 9 bases match TRBD1. CDR3 length equals 15 residues. The V segment lost 3 bases and the J segment 3 bases; nucleotides outside the gene matches: 3. Germline CDR1 and CDR2: SEHNR and FQNEAQ (reference sequence). The full variable domain, its missing parts supplied by reference TRBV7-9 and TRBJ1-5, is DTGVSQNPRHKITKRGQNVTFRCDPISEHNRLYWYRQTLGQGPEFLTYFQNEAQLEKSRLLSDRFSAERPKGSFSTLEIQRTEQGDSAMYLCASSLTGGLNQPQHFGDGTRLSIL.

There are many counts of this clonotype. V gene TRBV7-9 combines with J gene TRBJ1-1, with a possible D match to TRBD1 (5 bases). V lost 4 bases and J 1 base, leaving 13 bases between the germline ends. CDR3 length equals 15 residues. Germline V gives CDR1 SEHNR, CDR2 FQNEAQ (reference sequence). The CDR3 is CASSYLSGGNTEAFF. Written as DNA, the CDR3 is TGTGCCAGCAGCTACCTCAGTGGGGGGAACACTGAAGCTTTCTTT.

The DNA for the CDR3 is TGTGCCAGTTCTCGTAGGGGGCGTGCAGGGGCGGGTTTGAATTCACCCCTCCACTTT. It translates to CASSRRGRAGAGLNSPLHF. J is TRBJ1-6 and V is TRBV9; the match to TRBD1 covers 7 bases. Germline V lookup: CDR1 SGDLS, CDR2 YYNGEE. V gave up 8 bases and J gave up 7 bases; unmatched junction bases: 24. This CDR3 has 19 amino acids.

This clonotype was seen at least ten times. The rearrangement links TRBV7-2 to TRBJ2-1; D perhaps matches TRBD2 (7 bases). Trimming cost V 5 bases and J 5 bases, with 19 bases left between them. Germline CDR1 SGHTA, CDR2 FQGNSA. CDR3 length equals 16 residues. The CDR3 sequence is CASSPTRGGSHNEQFF. CDR3 bases: TGTGCCAGCAGCCCCACAAGGGGGGGATCCCACAATGAGCAGTTCTTC.

The chain couples TRBV19 to TRBJ2-7; unclear D gene. Trimming cost V 6 bases and J 2 bases, with 11 bases left between them. Germline CDR1 reads LNHDA; CDR2 reads SQIVND (reference sequence). There are 13 residues in the CDR3. The CDR3 DNA reads TGTGCCAGTAGCTCCTCCGTCCCCTACGAGCAGTACTTC. Translation gives CASSSSVPYEQYF.

In its sample, this clonotype was seen many times. The genes are TRBV20-1 and TRBJ1-1; D gene ambiguous. V lost 6 bases to trimming and J lost 0 bases, with 14 bases between them. Germline assignment: CDR1 DFQATT and CDR2 SNEGSKA (reference sequence). The CDR3 is 14 residues long. Written as DNA, the CDR3 is TGCAGTGCGGCCTTTGGACGGGTGAACACTGAAGCTTTCTTT. Its protein is CSAAFGRVNTEAFF.